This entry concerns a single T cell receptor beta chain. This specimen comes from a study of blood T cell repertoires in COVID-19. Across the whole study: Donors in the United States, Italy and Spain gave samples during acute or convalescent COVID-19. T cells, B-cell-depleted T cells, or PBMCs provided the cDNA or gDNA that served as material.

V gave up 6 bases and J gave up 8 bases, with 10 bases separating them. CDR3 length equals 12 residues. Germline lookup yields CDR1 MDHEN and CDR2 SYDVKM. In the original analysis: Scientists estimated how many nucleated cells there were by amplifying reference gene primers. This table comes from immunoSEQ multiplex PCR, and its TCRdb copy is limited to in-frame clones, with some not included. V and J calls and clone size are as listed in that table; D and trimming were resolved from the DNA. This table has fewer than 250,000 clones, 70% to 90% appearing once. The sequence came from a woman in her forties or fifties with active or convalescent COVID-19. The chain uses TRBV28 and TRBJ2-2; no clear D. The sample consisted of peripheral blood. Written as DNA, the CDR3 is TGTGCCAGCAGGAGCCTCATAGGGGAGCTGTTTTTT. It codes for CASRSLIGELFF.